The clone carrying this T cell receptor (beta chain) was counted at least ten times. What it recognizes is unknown. 5'RACE with constant-segment primers built TCRalpha and TCRbeta cDNA libraries with UMIs. TCRdb reanalysed the 5' RACE reads using MiXCR and keeps one entry per CDR3 protein. Found here are 300,000 to 350,000 distinct CDR3 sequences, less than 20% of them singletons; the top ten hold roughly 21%. The sample belongs to a study of T-cell memory formation after mild COVID-19. The wider study: The TCR clusters were mostly specific to one donor.

CDR3 length: 15 residues. Trimming shortened V by 0 bases and J by 0 bases, and 8 bases separated the two germline ends. Germline assignment: CDR1 MGHRA and CDR2 YSYEKL. Study-wide points: That cross-reactive memory joined was suggested by some responding clones appearing in pre-infection memory. Clones which contracted sat mainly in CM and EM if CD4+, and in EMRA if CD8+.

Sequences were obtained from PBMCs or a T cell subset sorted from them (not recorded which). This clonotype was obtained from a man aged 18 to 29 who had mild COVID-19 (a few samples of this study predate the infection). Cell type and time point are not known. The chain recombines TRBV4-1 with TRBJ2-5, with unresolved D. The CDR3, as DNA: TGCGCCAGCAGCCAAGAGGACGCAGACCAAGAGACCCAGTACTTC. Translating it yields CASSQEDADQETQYF.